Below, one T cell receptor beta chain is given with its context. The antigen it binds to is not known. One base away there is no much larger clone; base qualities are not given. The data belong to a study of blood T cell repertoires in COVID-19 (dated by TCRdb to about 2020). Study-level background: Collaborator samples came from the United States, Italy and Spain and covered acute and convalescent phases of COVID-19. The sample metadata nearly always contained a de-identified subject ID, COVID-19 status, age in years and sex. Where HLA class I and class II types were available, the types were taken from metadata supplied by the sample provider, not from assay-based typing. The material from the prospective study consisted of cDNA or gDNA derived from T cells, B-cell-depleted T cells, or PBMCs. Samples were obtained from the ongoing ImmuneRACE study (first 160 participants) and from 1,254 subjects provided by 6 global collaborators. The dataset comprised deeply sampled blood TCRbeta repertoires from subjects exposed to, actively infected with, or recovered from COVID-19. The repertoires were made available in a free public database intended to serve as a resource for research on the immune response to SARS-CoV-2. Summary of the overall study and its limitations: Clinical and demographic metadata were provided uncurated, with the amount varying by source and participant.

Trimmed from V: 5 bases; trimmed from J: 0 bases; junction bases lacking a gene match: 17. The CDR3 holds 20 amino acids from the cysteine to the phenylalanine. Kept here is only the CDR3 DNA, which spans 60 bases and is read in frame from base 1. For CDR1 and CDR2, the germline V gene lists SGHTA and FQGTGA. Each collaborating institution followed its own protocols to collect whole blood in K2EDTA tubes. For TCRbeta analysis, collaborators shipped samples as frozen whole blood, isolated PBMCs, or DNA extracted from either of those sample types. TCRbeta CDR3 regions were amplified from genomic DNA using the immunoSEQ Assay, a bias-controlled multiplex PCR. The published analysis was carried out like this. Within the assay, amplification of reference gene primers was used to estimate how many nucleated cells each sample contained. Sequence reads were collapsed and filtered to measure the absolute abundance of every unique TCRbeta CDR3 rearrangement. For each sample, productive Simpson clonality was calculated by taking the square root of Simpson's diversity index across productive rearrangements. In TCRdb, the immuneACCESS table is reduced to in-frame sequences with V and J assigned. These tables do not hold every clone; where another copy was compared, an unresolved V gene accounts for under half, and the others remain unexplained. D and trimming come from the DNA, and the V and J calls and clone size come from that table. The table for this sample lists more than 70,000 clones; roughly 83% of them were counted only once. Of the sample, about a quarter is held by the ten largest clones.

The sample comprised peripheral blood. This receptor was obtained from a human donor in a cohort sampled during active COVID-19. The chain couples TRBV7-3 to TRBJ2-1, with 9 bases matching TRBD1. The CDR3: CASSARDRAGGSGSYNEQFF. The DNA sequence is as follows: TGTGCCAGCAGCGCCCGGGACAGGGCCGGCGGGAGTGGCTCCTACAATGAGCAGTTCTTC.